Described below is a single TCR beta chain sequence and its context. Antigen unknown. This entry is derived from a study of cytomegalovirus exposure and HLA in healthy donors. Study results and caveats: A classifier reportedly called cytomegalovirus status with high sensitivity and specificity. Productive rates of about 90% or about 30% were seen for most TCR beta V segments in an earlier analysis. A list of roughly 180 TCR beta chains associated with cytomegalovirus was given.

Trimming removed 2 bases from V and 3 bases from J; junction bases left unmatched: 6. Germline assignment: CDR1 GTSNPN and CDR2 SVGIG (reference sequence). This CDR3 region has 14 residues. The PCR employed 60 Vbeta primers together with 13 Jbeta primers. The repertoire was sequenced with immunoSEQ multiplex PCR; TCRdb's copy has only in-frame clones and lacks some. Of fewer than 150,000 clones listed, roughly 70% are singletons. All the people who gave samples were healthy bone marrow donors. The sequenced material came from PBMCs. The V and J genes are TRBV30 and TRBJ2-7, with 8 bases matching TRBD2. The sequence came from a man aged 25 to 45 in good health and CMV-seronegative. The CDR3 sequence: CAWSPSGSLYEQYF. The CDR3 nucleotides are TGTGCCTGGAGTCCGAGCGGGAGTCTCTACGAGCAGTACTTC.